Listed here are 9 T cell receptor beta chains from one sample, sequenced in a study of response to subunit inactivated influenza vaccine. TCRdb reprocessed the RT-PCR reads with MiXCR, giving one entry per CDR3 protein. The sample gives 500,000 to 550,000 distinct CDR3 sequences, approximately 7.7% of which show up once; 10% to 15% is in the top ten. Sequenced material: PBMCs from blood, taken about 23 months after vaccination. These receptors were obtained from a man between 50 and 69 years old who received an inactivated influenza vaccine.

The chain combines TRBV5-1 with TRBJ1-1; 11 bases align to TRBD1. After removal of 5 bases from V and 4 bases from J, the junction contained 7 bases not matched to a gene. Per germline, CDR1 SGHRS and CDR2 YFSETQ. The CDR3 loop spans 15 amino acids. As DNA, the CDR3 is TGCGCCAGCAGTTCCCCTGGGACAGGGGGCACTGAAGCTTTCTTT. Amino acid sequence: CASSSPGTGGTEAFF.

Comment on this clonotype: Possible read error: a much larger clone is one base away. Given the absence of the conserved phenylalanine or tryptophan at the CDR3 end, a read error is likely. The chain couples TRBV20-1 to TRBJ2-7; D perhaps matches TRBD1 (5 bases). The CDR3 length is 13 residues. Germline assignment: CDR1 DFQATT and CDR2 SNEGSKA (reference sequence). Trimming removed 4 bases at V and 0 bases at J, with 10 bases between. CDR3 bases: TGCAGTGCTACCGACAGAAGCTCCTACGAGCAGTACTCC. It yields the protein CSATDRSSYEQYS.

This clonotype was detected ten times or more. This chain joins TRBV20-1 and TRBJ2-3; tentatively, D is TRBD1 (6 bases). Germline CDR1 is DFQATT and CDR2 is SNEGSKA (reference sequence). Trimming shortened V by 3 bases and J by 6 bases, and 31 bases separated the two germline ends. The CDR3 loop spans 19 amino acids. The CDR3 spells CSASPGQIRRNSVPDTQYF. CDR3 sequence (DNA): TGCAGTGCTAGCCCTGGACAGATTCGCCGGAACTCGGTGCCGGATACGCAGTATTTT.

The V call is TRBV10-3, the J call TRBJ2-3; the match to TRBD2 covers 7 bases. J was trimmed by 1 base and V by 10 bases; bases with no gene match: 8. Germline-derived CDR1 and CDR2 are ENHRY and SYGVKD. This CDR3 region has 14 residues. CDR3 sequence (DNA): TGTGCCACAACGAAGCGGGGAGGCACAGATACGCAGTATTTT. Protein: CATTKRGGTDTQYF.

This clonotype was counted at least ten times. The gene calls are TRBV6-1 and TRBJ2-1, with 14 bases fitting TRBD2. V was pared by 5 bases and J by 7 bases, with 10 bases of the junction left unmatched. The CDR3 spans 17 residues. Germline V gene sequence: CDR1 MNHNS, CDR2 SASEGT. CDR3 sequence reads: CASSPLPGLAGENEQFF. CDR3 nucleotide sequence: TGTGCCAGCAGTCCCCTCCCGGGACTAGCGGGGGAAAATGAGCAGTTCTTC.

Ten or more counts support this clonotype. V usage is TRBV5-5 and J usage is TRBJ1-6; D is unclear. V gave up 5 bases and J gave up 6 bases, with 21 bases separating them. Looked up from germline, CDR1 is SGHKS and CDR2 is YYEKEE (reference sequence). The length of the CDR3 is 17 residues. The CDR3 is CASSSLRLDVGNSPLHF. In DNA, the CDR3 is TGTGCCAGCAGTTCTTTACGTTTGGACGTTGGTAATTCACCCCTCCACTTT.

This clonotype was recorded many times. The rearrangement links TRBV6-1 to TRBJ2-5, with 11 bases that match TRBD2. The length of the CDR3 is 15 residues. Looked up from germline, CDR1 is MNHNS and CDR2 is SASEGT. After removal of 5 bases from V and 3 bases from J, the junction contained 5 bases not matched to a gene. Written as DNA, the CDR3 is TGTGCCAGCAGTCAAGTAGCGGGGGGGAAAGAGACCCAGTACTTC. Translation: CASSQVAGGKETQYF.

This clonotype has more than one count but fewer than ten. This chain joins TRBV30 and TRBJ2-1, with TRBD2 matching over 7 bases. The germline V gene has CDR1 GTSNPN and CDR2 SVGIG (reference sequence). The CDR3 runs to 11 residues. The V and J ends lost 5 bases and 9 bases, in that order; junction bases with no gene match: 4. DNA for the CDR3: TGTGCCTGGGGTCGGACTAGTGAGCAGTTCTTC. Encoded protein: CAWGRTSEQFF.

J is TRBJ2-1 and V is TRBV19, with TRBD2 as a possible D gene (7 bases). The CDR3 runs 16 residues. Germline lookup yields CDR1 LNHDA and CDR2 SQIVND (reference sequence). V was pared by 5 bases and J by 3 bases, with 17 bases between. This CDR3 reads CASSALRGANYNEQFF. As DNA, the CDR3 is TGTGCCAGTAGTGCGCTCCGGGGGGCCAACTACAATGAGCAGTTCTTC.